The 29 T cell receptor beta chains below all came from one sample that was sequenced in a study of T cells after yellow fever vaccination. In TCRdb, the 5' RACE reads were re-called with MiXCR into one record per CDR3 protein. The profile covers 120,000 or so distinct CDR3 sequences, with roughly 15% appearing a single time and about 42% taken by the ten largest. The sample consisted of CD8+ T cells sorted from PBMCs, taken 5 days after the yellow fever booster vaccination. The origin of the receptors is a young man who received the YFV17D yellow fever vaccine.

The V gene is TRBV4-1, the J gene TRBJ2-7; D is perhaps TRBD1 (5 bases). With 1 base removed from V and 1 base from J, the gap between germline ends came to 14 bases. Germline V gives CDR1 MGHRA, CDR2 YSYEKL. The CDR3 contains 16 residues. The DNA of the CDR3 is TGCGCCAGCAGCCAAGTGTTTCCACAGGAGTCCTACGAGCAGTACTTC. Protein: CASSQVFPQESYEQYF.

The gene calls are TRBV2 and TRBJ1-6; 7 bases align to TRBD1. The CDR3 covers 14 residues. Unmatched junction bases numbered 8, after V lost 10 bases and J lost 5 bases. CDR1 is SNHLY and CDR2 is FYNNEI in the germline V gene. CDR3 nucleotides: TGTGCCACCCGAAAAACAGGGGATAATTCACCCCTCCACTTT. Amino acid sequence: CATRKTGDNSPLHF.

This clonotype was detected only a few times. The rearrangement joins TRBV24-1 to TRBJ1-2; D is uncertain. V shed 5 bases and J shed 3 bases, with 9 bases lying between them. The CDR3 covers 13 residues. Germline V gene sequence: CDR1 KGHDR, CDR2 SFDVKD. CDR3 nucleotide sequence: TGTGCCACCAGTGTTGAGGGCGACTATGGCTACACCTTC. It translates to CATSVEGDYGYTF.

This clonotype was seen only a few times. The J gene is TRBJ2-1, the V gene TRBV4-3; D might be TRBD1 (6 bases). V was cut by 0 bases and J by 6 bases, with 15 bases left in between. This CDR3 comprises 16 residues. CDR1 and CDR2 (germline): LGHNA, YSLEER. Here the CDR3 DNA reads TGCGCCAGCAGCCAAGAGGGGGCCTTGGGGGTCAATGAGCAGTTCTTC. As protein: CASSQEGALGVNEQFF.

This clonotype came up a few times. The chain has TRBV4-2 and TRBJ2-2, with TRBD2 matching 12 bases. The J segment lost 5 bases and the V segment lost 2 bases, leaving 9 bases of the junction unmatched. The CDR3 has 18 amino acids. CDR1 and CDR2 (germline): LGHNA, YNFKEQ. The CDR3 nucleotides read TGTGCCAGCAGCCAACCCCGACTAGCGGGGGAGGGAACCGGGGAGCTGTTTTTT. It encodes CASSQPRLAGEGTGELFF.

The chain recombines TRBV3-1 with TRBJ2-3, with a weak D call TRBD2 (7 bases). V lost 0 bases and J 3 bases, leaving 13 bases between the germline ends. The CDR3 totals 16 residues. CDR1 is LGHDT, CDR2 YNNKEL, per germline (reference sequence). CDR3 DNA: TGTGCCAGCAGCCAAGATTGGGGGGGGCCGACAGATACGCAGTATTTT. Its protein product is CASSQDWGGPTDTQYF.

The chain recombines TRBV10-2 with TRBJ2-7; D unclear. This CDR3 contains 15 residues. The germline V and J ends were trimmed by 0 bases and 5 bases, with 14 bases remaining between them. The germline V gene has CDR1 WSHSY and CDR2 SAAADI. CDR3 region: CASSESARPTNEQYV. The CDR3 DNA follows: TGCGCCAGCAGTGAGTCGGCCAGGCCGACGAACGAGCAGTACGTC.

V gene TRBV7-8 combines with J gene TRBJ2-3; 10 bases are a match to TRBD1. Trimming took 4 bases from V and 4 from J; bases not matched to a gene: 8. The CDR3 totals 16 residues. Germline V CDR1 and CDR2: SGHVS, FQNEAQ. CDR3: CASSSTGTGVADTQYF. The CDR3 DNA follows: TGTGCCAGCAGCTCAACTGGGACAGGGGTGGCAGATACGCAGTATTTT.

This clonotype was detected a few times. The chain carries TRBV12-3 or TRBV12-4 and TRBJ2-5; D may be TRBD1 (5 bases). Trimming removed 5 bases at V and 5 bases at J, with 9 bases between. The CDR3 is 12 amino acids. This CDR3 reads CASSRSGETQYF. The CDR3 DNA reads TGTGCCAGCAGTCGCTCAGGGGAGACCCAGTACTTC.

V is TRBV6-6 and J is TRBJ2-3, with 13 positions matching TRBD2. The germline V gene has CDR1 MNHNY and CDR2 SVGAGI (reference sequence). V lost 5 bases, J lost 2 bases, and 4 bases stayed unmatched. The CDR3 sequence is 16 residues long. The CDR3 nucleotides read TGTGCCAGCAGTCAGGGGACTAGCGGGGCCACAGATACGCAGTATTTT. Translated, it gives CASSQGTSGATDTQYF.

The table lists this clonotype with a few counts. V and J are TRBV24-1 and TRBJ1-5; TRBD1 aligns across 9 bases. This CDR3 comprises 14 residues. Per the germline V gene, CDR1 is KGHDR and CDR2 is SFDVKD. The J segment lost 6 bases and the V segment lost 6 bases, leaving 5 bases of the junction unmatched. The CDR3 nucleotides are TGTGCCACCAGTAACGGACAGGGGACTCAGCCCCAGCATTTT. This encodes CATSNGQGTQPQHF.

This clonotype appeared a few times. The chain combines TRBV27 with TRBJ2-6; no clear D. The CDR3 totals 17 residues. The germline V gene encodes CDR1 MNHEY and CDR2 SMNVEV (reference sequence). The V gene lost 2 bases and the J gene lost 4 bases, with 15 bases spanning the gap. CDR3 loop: CASSLPPTRPGANVLTF. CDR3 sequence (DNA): TGTGCCAGCAGTTTACCGCCGACACGTCCGGGGGCCAACGTCCTGACTTTC.

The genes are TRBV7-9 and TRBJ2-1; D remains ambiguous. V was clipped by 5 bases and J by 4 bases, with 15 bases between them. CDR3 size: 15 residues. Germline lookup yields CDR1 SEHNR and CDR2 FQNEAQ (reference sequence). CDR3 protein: CASSMLGNPYNEQFF. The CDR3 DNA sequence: TGTGCCAGCAGCATGCTAGGGAACCCTTACAATGAGCAGTTCTTC.

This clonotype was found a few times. CDR3 coding DNA: TGTGCCAGCAGTTGGGGGGGCTACGAGCAGTACGTC. As protein: CASSWGGYEQYV. The chain carries TRBV6-2 or TRBV6-3 and TRBJ2-7; TRBD2 agrees at 7 bases. Germline V gene lookup returns CDR1 MNHEY and CDR2 SVGEGT. V was pared by 4 bases and J by 3 bases, with 0 bases of the junction left unmatched. This CDR3 spans 12 amino acids.

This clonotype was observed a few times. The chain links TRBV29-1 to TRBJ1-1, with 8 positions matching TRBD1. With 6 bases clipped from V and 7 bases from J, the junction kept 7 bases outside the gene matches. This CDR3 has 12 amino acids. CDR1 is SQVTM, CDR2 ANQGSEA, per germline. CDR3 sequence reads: CSVRDRSIEAFF. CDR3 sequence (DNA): TGCAGCGTCCGGGACAGGAGCATTGAAGCTTTCTTT.

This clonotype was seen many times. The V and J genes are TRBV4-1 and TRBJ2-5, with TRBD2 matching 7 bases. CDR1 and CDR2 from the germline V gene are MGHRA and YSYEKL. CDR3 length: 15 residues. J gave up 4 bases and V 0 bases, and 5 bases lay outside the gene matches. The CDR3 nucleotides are TGCGCCAGCAGCCAAGAGCGGGGGTCAAGAGAGACCCAGTACTTC. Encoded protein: CASSQERGSRETQYF.

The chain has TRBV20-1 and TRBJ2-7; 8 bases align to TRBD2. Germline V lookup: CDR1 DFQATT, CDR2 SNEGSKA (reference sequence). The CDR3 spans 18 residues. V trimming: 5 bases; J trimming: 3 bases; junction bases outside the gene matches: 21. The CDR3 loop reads CSAERRGAPGVWDYEQYF. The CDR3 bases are TGCAGTGCTGAGAGGCGGGGGGCACCGGGGGTTTGGGACTACGAGCAGTACTTC.

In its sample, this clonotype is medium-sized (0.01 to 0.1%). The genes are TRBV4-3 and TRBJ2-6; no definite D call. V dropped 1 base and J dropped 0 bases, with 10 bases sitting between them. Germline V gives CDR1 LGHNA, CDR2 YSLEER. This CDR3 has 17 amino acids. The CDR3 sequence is CASSQGSSPSGANVLTF. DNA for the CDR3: TGCGCCAGCAGCCAAGGGTCCAGCCCCTCTGGGGCCAACGTCCTGACTTTC.

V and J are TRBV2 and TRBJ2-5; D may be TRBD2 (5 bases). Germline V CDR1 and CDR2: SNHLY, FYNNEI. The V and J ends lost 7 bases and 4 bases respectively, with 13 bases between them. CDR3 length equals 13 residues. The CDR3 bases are TGTGCCAGCACTCCGACTACGTCAGAGACCCAGTACTTC. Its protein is CASTPTTSETQYF.

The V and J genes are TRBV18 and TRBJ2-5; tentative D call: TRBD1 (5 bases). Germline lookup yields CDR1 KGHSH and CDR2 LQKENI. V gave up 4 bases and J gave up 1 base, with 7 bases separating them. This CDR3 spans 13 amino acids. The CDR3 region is CASSQTAQETQYF. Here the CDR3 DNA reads TGTGCCAGCTCACAGACAGCCCAAGAGACCCAGTACTTC.

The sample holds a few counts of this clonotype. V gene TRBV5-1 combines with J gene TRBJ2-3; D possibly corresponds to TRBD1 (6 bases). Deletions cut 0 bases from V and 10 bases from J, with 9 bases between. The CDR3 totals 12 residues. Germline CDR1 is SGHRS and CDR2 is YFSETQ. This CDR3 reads CASSLGTEPQYF. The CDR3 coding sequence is TGCGCCAGCAGCTTGGGGACAGAGCCGCAGTATTTT.

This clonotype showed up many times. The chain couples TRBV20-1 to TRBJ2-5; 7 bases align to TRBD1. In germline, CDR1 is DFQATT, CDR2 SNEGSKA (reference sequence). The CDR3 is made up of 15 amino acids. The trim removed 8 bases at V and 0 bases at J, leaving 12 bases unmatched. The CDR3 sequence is CSPARDSWYQETQYF. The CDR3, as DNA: TGCAGTCCAGCCCGGGACAGTTGGTACCAAGAGACCCAGTACTTC.

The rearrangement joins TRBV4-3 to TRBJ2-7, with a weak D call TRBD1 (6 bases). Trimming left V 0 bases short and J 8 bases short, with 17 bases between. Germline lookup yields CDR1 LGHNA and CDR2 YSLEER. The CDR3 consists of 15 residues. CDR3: CASSQDRTALVQQYF. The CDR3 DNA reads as TGCGCCAGCAGCCAAGACAGGACAGCCCTGGTGCAGCAGTACTTC.

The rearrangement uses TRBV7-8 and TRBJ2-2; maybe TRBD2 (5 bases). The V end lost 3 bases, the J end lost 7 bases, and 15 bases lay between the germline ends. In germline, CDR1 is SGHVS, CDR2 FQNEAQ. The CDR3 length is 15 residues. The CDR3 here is CASSLFAGLSGELFF. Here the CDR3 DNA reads TGTGCCAGCAGCTTGTTCGCGGGTCTCAGCGGGGAGCTGTTTTTT.

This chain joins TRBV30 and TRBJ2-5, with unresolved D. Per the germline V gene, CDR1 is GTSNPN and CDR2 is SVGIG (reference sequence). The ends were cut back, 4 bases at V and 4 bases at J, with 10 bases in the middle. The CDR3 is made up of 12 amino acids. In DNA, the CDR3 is TGTGCCTGGAATTACTTTGGAGAGACCCAGTACTTC. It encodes CAWNYFGETQYF.

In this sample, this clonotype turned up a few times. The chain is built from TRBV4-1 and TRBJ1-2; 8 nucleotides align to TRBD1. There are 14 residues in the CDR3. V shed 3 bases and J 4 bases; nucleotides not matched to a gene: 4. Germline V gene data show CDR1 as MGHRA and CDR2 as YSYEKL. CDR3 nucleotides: TGCGCCAGCAGCCAGGGACAGGAGATCTATGGCTACACCTTC. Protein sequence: CASSQGQEIYGYTF.

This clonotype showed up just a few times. The CDR3 nucleotides read TGTGCCTGGAGGTCTGGGACGGAGACCGGGGAGCTGTTTTTT. This sequence encodes CAWRSGTETGELFF. This rearrangement joins TRBV30 to TRBJ2-2; D is possibly TRBD1 or TRBD2 (5 bases each). V was trimmed by 3 bases and J by 5 bases, leaving 13 bases between them. CDR1 and CDR2 (germline): GTSNPN, SVGIG (reference sequence). CDR3 length: 14 amino acids.

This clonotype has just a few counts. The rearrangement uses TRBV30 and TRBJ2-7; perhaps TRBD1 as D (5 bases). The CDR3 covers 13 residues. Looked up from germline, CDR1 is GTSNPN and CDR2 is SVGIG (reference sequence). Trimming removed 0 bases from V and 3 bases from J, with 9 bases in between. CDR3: CAWSVQDHYEQYF. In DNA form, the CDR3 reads TGTGCCTGGAGTGTACAGGATCACTACGAGCAGTACTTC.

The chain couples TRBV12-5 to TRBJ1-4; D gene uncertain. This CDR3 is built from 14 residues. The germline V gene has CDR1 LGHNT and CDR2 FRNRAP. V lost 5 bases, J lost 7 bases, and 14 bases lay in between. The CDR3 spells CASGPKGWGEKLFF. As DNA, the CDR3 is TGTGCTAGTGGTCCAAAGGGCTGGGGTGAAAAACTGTTTTTT.